The 7 T cell receptor beta chains given below trace back to one sample, sequenced in a study of cytomegalovirus exposure and HLA in healthy donors. The primer mix had 60 Vbeta and 13 Jbeta primers. Repertoires were generated with immunoSEQ multiplex PCR, while TCRdb's copy carries only in-frame clones and drops some. The clone table shows some 110,000 clones, with the ten largest holding more than 3.5%. Sequenced material: PBMCs. These receptors were obtained from a man aged 25-40 years in good health and CMV-seronegative.

The chain couples TRBV5-1 to TRBJ2-2; D is possibly TRBD2 (5 bases). Germline values: CDR1 SGHRS, CDR2 YFSETQ. Trimming took 2 bases from V and 6 from J, leaving 14 bases between them. This CDR3 contains 15 residues. The CDR3 DNA is TGCGCCAGCAGCTTCGACGGACTTGGAGCCGGGGAGCTGTTTTTT. It encodes CASSFDGLGAGELFF.

The chain is built from TRBV5-1 and TRBJ1-1, with D maybe TRBD1 (5 bases). CDR1 SGHRS and CDR2 YFSETQ come from the germline V gene. V shed 2 bases and J shed 2 bases, with 10 bases lying between them. The CDR3 is made up of 14 amino acids. The CDR3 loop is CASSLLQGNTEAFF. The CDR3 nucleotides read TGCGCCAGCAGCTTACTTCAGGGAAACACTGAAGCTTTCTTT.

The rearrangement uses TRBV2 and TRBJ2-7, with D possibly matching TRBD1 (6 bases). Germline loops: CDR1 SNHLY, CDR2 FYNNEI. The germline V and J ends were trimmed by 5 bases and 3 bases, with 8 bases remaining between them. CDR3 length equals 12 residues. The CDR3 protein is CASSQGLYEQYF. The CDR3 nucleotides are TGTGCCAGCAGTCAGGGGCTCTACGAGCAGTACTTC.

The chain couples TRBV30 to TRBJ2-2; possibly TRBD2 for D (7 bases). V was trimmed by 0 bases and J by 4 bases, leaving 15 bases between them. CDR3 length equals 16 residues. Germline values: CDR1 GTSNPN, CDR2 SVGIG (reference sequence). The CDR3: CAWSVGGGWGTGELFF. Written as DNA, the CDR3 is TGTGCCTGGAGTGTAGGGGGGGGATGGGGCACCGGGGAGCTGTTTTTT.

V usage is TRBV28 and J usage is TRBJ1-6; D remains unclear. Germline V CDR1 and CDR2: MDHEN, SYDVKM. V was trimmed by 5 bases and J by 7 bases, leaving 18 bases between them. This CDR3 region has 16 residues. The CDR3 DNA reads TGTGCCAGCAGTAACCCTAGAACAAAAATAAATTCACCCCTCCACTTT. Translation: CASSNPRTKINSPLHF.

The rearrangement links TRBV30 to TRBJ1-5, with TRBD1 matching 8 bases. V shed 5 bases and J 2 bases; nucleotides not matched to a gene: 5. Germline V gives CDR1 GTSNPN, CDR2 SVGIG (reference sequence). The CDR3 is 14 amino acids. CDR3 nucleotide sequence: TGTGCCTGGGGACCGGGACAGGGCAATCAGCCCCAGCATTTT. Translating it yields CAWGPGQGNQPQHF.

The chain employs TRBV5-4 and TRBJ2-5; 9 nucleotides line up with TRBD2. This CDR3 spans 16 amino acids. Germline V lookup: CDR1 SGHNT, CDR2 YYREEE (reference sequence). V lost 4 bases, J lost 1 base, and 8 bases stayed unmatched. The CDR3 sequence: CASSAEGRGGQETQYF. CDR3 coding DNA: TGTGCCAGCAGCGCAGAAGGGCGGGGGGGCCAAGAGACCCAGTACTTC.